The present TCR beta chain was sequenced within a study of T cell changes during pregnancy in multiple sclerosis. Trimming removed 4 bases from V and 3 bases from J, with 7 bases in between. Germline V gene lookup returns CDR1 SGHRS and CDR2 YFSETQ. The CDR3 has 12 amino acids. In this sample, this clone turned up a few times. The protocol was immunoSEQ multiplex PCR, while the TCRdb copy is restricted to in-frame clones and leaves out a portion. The table lists tens of thousands of clones, over 75% of them singletons, with approximately 2.3% in the top ten. The chain couples TRBV5-1 to TRBJ1-1; no definite D call. This receptor was taken from a female donor in good health, enrolled as a control in a pregnancy study. The sequencing here drew on peripheral blood, taken in the first trimester of pregnancy. The CDR3 bases are TGCGCCAGCAGCCGGGGTGACACTGAAGCTTTCTTT. As protein: CASSRGDTEAFF.